The entry that follows covers one TCR beta chain sequence. Its antigen remains unknown. This specimen belongs to a study of blood T cells in healthy people across ages. The CDR3 runs 15 residues. Trimming at V came to 3 bases and at J to 1 base, leaving 2 bases not matched to a gene. From germline, CDR1 is KGHDR and CDR2 SFDVKD. A minimum of 7 million PBMCs was isolated per sample. Notes on the study in general: TCR beta diversity per million T cells fell roughly linearly with age. Long-lived and aged donors differed, with more naive CD4+ cells and higher diversity in the long-lived. Strong correlation linked observed beta diversity and percent naive T cells.

The authors ran a second PCR of 7 to 11 cycles using a sample-barcoded 5' primer and a J-beta primer mix. TCRdb fed the 5' RACE reads into MiXCR, producing one record per CDR3 protein. The sample records 500,000 to 650,000 distinct CDR3 sequences, roughly a quarter being singletons. These sequences were also reported in another study, on T cells of mothers and their children.

The sequencing input was blood. The chain combines TRBV24-1 with TRBJ1-5, with 7 bases fitting TRBD1. The sequence came from a boy under 10 years old in good health. The CDR3 sequence: CATSDRRGSNQPQHF. Here the CDR3 DNA reads TGTGCCACCAGTGATCGCAGGGGGAGCAATCAGCCCCAGCATTTT.